The 23 T cell receptor beta chains reported below all come from one sample, sequenced in a study of blood T cells in healthy people across ages. Using a J-beta primer mix together with a sample-barcoded 5' primer, a second PCR was run for roughly 7 to 11 cycles. Each CDR3 protein is one row after TCRdb ran MiXCR on the 5' RACE reads. The sample comprises 700,000 to 950,000 distinct CDR3 sequences, 58% of which are singletons, and approximately 23% rests with the top ten. The source material was blood. These receptors all stem from a young man in good health.

This clonotype came up a few times. J is TRBJ2-7 and V is TRBV5-5; no clear D gene. CDR1 is SGHKS and CDR2 is YYEKEE in the germline V gene (reference sequence). Trimming took 6 bases from V and 2 from J, leaving 15 bases between them. The CDR3 contains 14 residues. The CDR3, as DNA: TGTGCCAGCAATAGGGATCTGATGACCTACGAGCAGTACTTC. Amino acid sequence: CASNRDLMTYEQYF.

This clonotype was counted only a few times. The rearrangement joins TRBV28 to TRBJ2-3; a weak D match, TRBD2 (6 bases). V was trimmed by 1 base and J by 6 bases, leaving 20 bases between them. This CDR3 has 17 residues. Germline CDR1 is MDHEN and CDR2 is SYDVKM. The CDR3 DNA sequence: TGTGCCAGCAGTTTATTGGGGTCGAACCCAAGCGGGGATACGCAGTATTTT. Its translation is CASSLLGSNPSGDTQYF.

V is TRBV20-1 and J is TRBJ2-5, with D unclear. TRBJ2-7 explains the end of the DNA better; the J call may be wrong. This CDR3 contains 11 residues. Germline V gene sequence: CDR1 DFQATT, CDR2 SNEGSKA (reference sequence). The CDR3 region is CSARQIYEQYF. For the CDR3, the DNA is TGCAGTGCTAGACAGATCTACGAGCAGTACTTC.

CDR3 bases: TGTGCCAGCAATAACCTTCGCGAGACCCAGTACTTC. Protein product: CASNNLRETQYF. The V and J genes are TRBV6-1 and TRBJ2-5; D remains unclear. This CDR3 is 12 amino acids long. Looked up from germline, CDR1 is MNHNS and CDR2 is SASEGT. V was cut by 7 bases and J by 5 bases, with 11 bases left in between.

The V call is TRBV30, the J call TRBJ1-2, with 7 bases matching TRBD1. Germline CDR1 reads GTSNPN; CDR2 reads SVGIG (reference sequence). The V gene end was trimmed by 1 base and the J gene end by 7 bases; junction bases not matched to a gene: 9. The CDR3 totals 14 residues. The CDR3 reads CAWSGNFAGGGYTF. CDR3 nucleotides: TGTGCCTGGAGTGGGAATTTCGCAGGGGGTGGCTACACCTTC.

The chain combines TRBV11-2 with TRBJ2-7; D is undetermined. The CDR3 extends over 13 amino acids. The V gene lost 1 base and the J gene lost 5 bases, with 9 bases spanning the gap. Germline V gives CDR1 SGHAT, CDR2 FQNNGV. DNA of the CDR3: TGTGCCAGCAGCTTAGCAGGAGAGGACGAGCAGTACTTC. This translates into CASSLAGEDEQYF.

The chain carries TRBV29-1 and TRBJ1-2, with 8 bases fitting TRBD1. There are 15 residues in the CDR3. Germline V lookup: CDR1 SQVTM, CDR2 ANQGSEA. V trimming: 3 bases; J trimming: 1 base; junction bases outside the gene matches: 7. CDR3: CSVDADRGNNYGYTF. The CDR3 DNA reads TGCAGCGTTGATGCCGACAGGGGTAATAACTATGGCTACACCTTC. Complete variable domain (other parts from reference TRBV29-1 and TRBJ1-2): SAVISQKPSRDICQRGTSLTIQCQVDSQVTMMFWYRQQPGQSLTLIATANQGSEATYESGFVIDKFPISRPNLTFSTLTVSNMSPEDSSIYLCSVDADRGNNYGYTFGSGTRLTVV.

The rearrangement uses TRBV29-1 and TRBJ2-5, with 7 bases fitting TRBD2. From germline, CDR1 is SQVTM and CDR2 ANQGSEA. This CDR3 spans 11 amino acids. After removal of 3 bases from V and 7 bases from J, the junction contained 2 bases not matched to a gene. CDR3 loop: CSVDWEGTQYF. CDR3 coding DNA: TGCAGCGTTGACTGGGAGGGGACCCAGTACTTC.

There are a few counts of this clonotype. The J gene is TRBJ2-1, the V gene TRBV20-1; D perhaps matches TRBD1 (7 bases). Deletions cut 0 bases from V and 7 bases from J, with 16 bases between. Germline CDR1 DFQATT, CDR2 SNEGSKA (reference sequence). The CDR3 loop spans 15 amino acids. DNA for the CDR3: TGCAGTGCTAGAGATAGCGGACAGGCCGGGAATGAGCAGTTCTTC. Translation gives CSARDSGQAGNEQFF.

The chain carries TRBV20-1 and TRBJ1-2, with D perhaps TRBD1 (6 bases). V was shortened by 0 bases and J by 5 bases, with 13 bases between the two germline ends. Germline V lookup: CDR1 DFQATT, CDR2 SNEGSKA (reference sequence). The CDR3 totals 14 residues. The DNA of the CDR3 is TGCAGTGCTAGAGATATTGGAACAGGGTATGGCTACACCTTC. Amino acids: CSARDIGTGYGYTF.

The chain joins TRBV29-1 to TRBJ1-1, with 10 bases fitting TRBD1. CDR1 and CDR2 from the germline V gene are SQVTM and ANQGSEA. CDR3 length equals 14 residues. Trimming took 4 bases from V and 4 from J; bases not matched to a gene: 6. CDR3 in DNA: TGCAGCGTTGTTGGACAGGGGGGGACCACTGAAGCTTTCTTT. As protein: CSVVGQGGTTEAFF.

The V gene is TRBV7-2, the J gene TRBJ1-5; 10 nucleotides line up with TRBD1. The CDR3 has 16 residues. Germline CDR1 reads SGHTA; CDR2 reads FQGNSA. V lost 6 bases to trimming and J lost 6 bases; unmatched junction nucleotides: 11. This chain's CDR3 is CASRMTGGGAGQPQHF. The CDR3 bases are TGTGCCAGCAGGATGACAGGGGGCGGAGCGGGTCAGCCCCAGCATTTT.

The sample holds one count of this clonotype. CDR3 bases: TGTGCCAGCAGCACCCCGGGACAGTGGGATTCACCCCTCCACTTT. Its translation is CASSTPGQWDSPLHF. This sequence joins TRBV7-9 and TRBJ1-6; 7 bases map to TRBD1. CDR1 and CDR2 (germline): SEHNR, FQNEAQ (reference sequence). Trimming at V came to 5 bases and at J to 8 bases, leaving 9 bases not matched to a gene. The CDR3 length is 15 residues.

The table lists this clonotype with many counts. The chain joins TRBV20-1 to TRBJ2-7; D unresolved. Deletions cut 0 bases from V and 0 bases from J, with 9 bases between. Germline V CDR1 and CDR2: DFQATT, SNEGSKA (reference sequence). This CDR3 region has 14 residues. Here the CDR3 DNA reads TGCAGTGCTAGAGATCATCCGGACTCCTACGAGCAGTACTTC. Encoded protein: CSARDHPDSYEQYF.

This clonotype has only a few counts. V usage is TRBV27 and J usage is TRBJ2-1; possibly TRBD1 for D (6 bases). The CDR3 covers 14 residues. V gave up 7 bases and J gave up 8 bases, with 18 bases separating them. Germline V lookup: CDR1 MNHEY, CDR2 SMNVEV (reference sequence). The CDR3 sequence is CASKGRGQSDEQFF. CDR3 sequence (DNA): TGTGCCAGCAAGGGCAGGGGTCAGTCCGATGAGCAGTTCTTC.

The genes are TRBV20-1 and TRBJ2-1; D gene ambiguous. Looked up from germline, CDR1 is DFQATT and CDR2 is SNEGSKA (reference sequence). The CDR3 runs 14 residues. Trimming shortened V by 0 bases and J by 6 bases, and 12 bases separated the two germline ends. The CDR3 DNA reads as TGCAGTGCTAGAGATGATGACAAAGGCAATGAGCAGTTCTTC. Amino acids: CSARDDDKGNEQFF.

This chain links TRBV28 with TRBJ2-7; possible D gene TRBD1, 5 bases. The CDR3 has 14 amino acids. V lost 5 bases and J lost 3, with 14 bases in between. The germline CDR1 and CDR2 sequences are MDHEN and SYDVKM. CDR3 coding DNA: TGTGCCAGCAGTCCGACAGCGAAAAACTACGAGCAGTACTTC. It is translated as CASSPTAKNYEQYF.

The DNA for the CDR3 is TGCAGTGCTAGATTGGACACTTATAATTCACCCCTCCACTTT. This codes for CSARLDTYNSPLHF. The V and J genes are TRBV20-1 and TRBJ1-6; weak D call: TRBD1 (5 bases). The CDR3 is 14 residues long. V was clipped by 2 bases and J by 4 bases, with 9 bases between them. Germline V lookup: CDR1 DFQATT, CDR2 SNEGSKA (reference sequence).

The rearrangement joins TRBV7-2 to TRBJ2-3, with a weak D call TRBD1 (6 bases). The germline gives CDR1 SGHTA, CDR2 FQGNSA. The CDR3 runs 14 residues. V lost 8 bases to trimming and J lost 0 bases, with 12 bases between them. CDR3 protein: CASRGGYSTDTQYF. DNA for the CDR3: TGTGCCAGCCGTGGGGGCTATAGCACAGATACGCAGTATTTT.

The rearrangement links TRBV20-1 to TRBJ2-4, with 11 bases lining up with TRBD2. The J call is uncertain, as TRBJ2-7 better fits the DNA end. Germline V gene data show CDR1 as DFQATT and CDR2 as SNEGSKA (reference sequence). The CDR3 extends over 16 amino acids. CDR3 nucleotide sequence: TGCAGTGCTCAGTCGGTGGGACTAGCGGTCCCCTACGAGCAGTACTTC. Its protein product is CSAQSVGLAVPYEQYF.

With regard to this clonotype: One junction end disagrees with the germline gene, perhaps due to a read error. V gene TRBV12-3 or TRBV12-4 combines with J gene TRBJ2-3; D may correspond to TRBD1 or TRBD2 (6 bases each). This CDR3 has 15 residues. The CDR3 DNA reads as TGTACCAGCAACCCCGGGGGCTCTGGATCCGATACGCAGTATTTT. Its translation is CTSNPGGSGSDTQYF.

There are a few counts of this clonotype. J is TRBJ2-5 and V is TRBV20-1, with 11 bases aligning to TRBD2. From germline, CDR1 is DFQATT and CDR2 SNEGSKA (reference sequence). V gave up 4 bases and J gave up 2 bases; unmatched junction bases: 6. The CDR3 is 15 residues long. The DNA of the CDR3 is TGCAGTGCTACCGGGACTAGCGGAGATCAAGAGACCCAGTACTTC. It translates to CSATGTSGDQETQYF.

This clonotype was seen more than once but under ten times. The rearrangement links TRBV11-3 to TRBJ1-2; D gene ambiguous. The germline V gene has CDR1 SGHNT and CDR2 YENEEA. CDR3 length: 14 amino acids. Deletions cut 2 bases from V and 2 bases from J, with 9 bases between. CDR3 nucleotides: TGTGCCAGCAGCTTAACACGGGCCAACTATGGCTACACCTTC. It specifies CASSLTRANYGYTF.